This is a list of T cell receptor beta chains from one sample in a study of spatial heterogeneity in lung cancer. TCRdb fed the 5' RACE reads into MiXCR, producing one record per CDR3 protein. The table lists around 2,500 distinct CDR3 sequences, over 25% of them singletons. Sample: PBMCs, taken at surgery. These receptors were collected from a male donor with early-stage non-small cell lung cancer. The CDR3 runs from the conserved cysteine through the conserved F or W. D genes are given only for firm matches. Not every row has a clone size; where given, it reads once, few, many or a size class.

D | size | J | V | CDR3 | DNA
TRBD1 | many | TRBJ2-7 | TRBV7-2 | CASSLTGGANYEQYF | TGTGCCAGCAGCCTCACAGGGGGCGCAAACTACGAGCAGTACTTC
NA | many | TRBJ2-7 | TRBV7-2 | CASSFRQGGYEQYF | TGTGCCAGCAGCTTCCGTCAGGGCGGGTACGAGCAGTACTTC
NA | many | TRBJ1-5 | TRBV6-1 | CASSEAAGYSNQPQHF | TGTGCCAGCAGTGAAGCTGCAGGGTATAGCAATCAGCCCCAGCATTTT
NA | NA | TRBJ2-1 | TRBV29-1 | CSVEEHEPYNEQFF | TGCAGCGTTGAAGAACACGAACCCTACAATGAGCAGTTCTTC
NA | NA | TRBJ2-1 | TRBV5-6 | CASSLVGDEQFF | TGTGCCAGCAGCTTGGTTGGGGATGAGCAGTTCTTC
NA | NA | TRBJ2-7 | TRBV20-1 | CSARSGADSYEQYF | TGCAGTGCTAGGAGCGGCGCGGACTCCTACGAGCAGTACTTC
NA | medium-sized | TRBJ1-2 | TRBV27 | CASRDFFGYTF | TGTGCCAGCAGGGACTTTTTTGGCTACACCTTC
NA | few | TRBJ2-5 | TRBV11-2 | CASSIPGYPWVQETQYF | TGTGCCAGCAGCATCCCGGGGTACCCATGGGTCCAAGAGACCCAGTACTTC
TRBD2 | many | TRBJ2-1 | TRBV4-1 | CASSQPPGTSGSAPGSYNEQFF | TGCGCCAGCAGCCAACCACCTGGGACTAGCGGCTCAGCCCCCGGCTCCTACAATGAGCAGTTCTTC
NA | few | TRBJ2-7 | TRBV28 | CASRQAQGPPVIYEQYF | TGTGCCAGTCGTCAAGCACAGGGCCCACCCGTAATCTACGAGCAGTACTTC
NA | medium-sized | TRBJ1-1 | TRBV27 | CASSLFIRGMNTEAFF | TGTGCCAGCAGTTTATTTATTCGGGGCATGAACACTGAAGCTTTCTTT
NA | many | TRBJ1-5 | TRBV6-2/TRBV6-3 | CASSYWGPRAQHF | TGTGCCAGCAGTTACTGGGGTCCCCGCGCCCAGCATTTT
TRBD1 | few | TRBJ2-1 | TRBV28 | CASSLTGDRENEQFF | TGTGCCAGCAGTTTAACGGGGGACAGGGAAAATGAGCAGTTCTTC
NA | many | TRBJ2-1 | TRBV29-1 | CSVEAGVVGTWNEQFF | TGCAGCGTTGAAGCGGGAGTGGTAGGAACATGGAATGAGCAGTTCTTC
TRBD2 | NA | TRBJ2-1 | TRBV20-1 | CSARTASGGLSYNEQFF | TGCAGTGCCCGGACGGCTAGCGGGGGCCTCTCCTACAATGAGCAGTTCTTC
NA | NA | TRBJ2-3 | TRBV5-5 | CASSLRTPRSTDTQYF | TGTGCCAGCAGCCTACGGACACCCCGTAGCACAGATACGCAGTATTTT
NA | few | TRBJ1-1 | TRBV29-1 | CSAAGKGMTEAFF | TGCAGCGCCGCCGGGAAGGGTATGACTGAAGCTTTCTTT
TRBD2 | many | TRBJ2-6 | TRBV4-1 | CDPSQGTLAGGTSGANVLTF | TGCGACCCCAGCCAAGGTACACTAGCGGGGGGTACCTCTGGGGCCAACGTCCTGACTTTC
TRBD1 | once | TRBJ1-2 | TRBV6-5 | CASSYVRTGGGYGYTF | TGTGCCAGCAGTTACGTCCGGACAGGGGGAGGCTATGGCTACACCTTC
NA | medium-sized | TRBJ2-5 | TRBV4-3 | CASSQDREETQYF | TGCGCCAGCAGCCAAGACAGGGAAGAGACCCAGTACTTC
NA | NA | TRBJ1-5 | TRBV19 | CASSVGAIQPQLF | TGTGCCAGTAGTGTGGGGGCCATTCAGCCCCAGCTTTTT
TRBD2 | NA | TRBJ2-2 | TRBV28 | CASSPPGGAGELFF | TGTGCCAGCAGTCCCCCGGGAGGAGCCGGGGAGCTGTTTTTT
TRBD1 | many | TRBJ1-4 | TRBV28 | CASSLVYGDSNEKLFF | TGTGCCAGCAGTTTAGTTTATGGGGACAGTAATGAAAAACTGTTTTTT
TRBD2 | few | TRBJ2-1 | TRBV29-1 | CSVASGVYNEQFF | TGCAGCGTTGCCAGCGGGGTCTACAATGAGCAGTTCTTC
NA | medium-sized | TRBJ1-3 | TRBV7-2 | CASSLEATVSGNTIYF | TGTGCCAGCAGCTTAGAGGCGACAGTCTCTGGAAACACCATATATTTT
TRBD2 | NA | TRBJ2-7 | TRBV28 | CASSPPTGLASQQYF | TGCGCCAGCAGTCCCCCCACGGGACTAGCTTCTCAGCAGTACTTC
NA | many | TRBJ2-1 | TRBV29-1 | CSVEVVVSSYNEQFF | TGCAGCGTTGAAGTGGTAGTAAGCTCCTACAATGAGCAGTTCTTC
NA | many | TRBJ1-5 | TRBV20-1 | CSARDLAHQPQHF | TGCAGTGCCAGGGACCTGGCCCATCAGCCCCAGCATTTT
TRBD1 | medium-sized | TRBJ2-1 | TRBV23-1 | CASSQWGTGWAYNEQFF | TGCGCCAGCAGTCAATGGGGGACAGGGTGGGCCTACAATGAGCAGTTCTTC
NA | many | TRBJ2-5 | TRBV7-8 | CASSLAWGYQETQYF | TGTGCCAGCAGCTTAGCCTGGGGGTACCAAGAGACCCAGTACTTC
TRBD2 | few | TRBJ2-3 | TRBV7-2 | CASSYRTSGASGDTQYF | TGTGCCAGCAGCTACCGGACTAGCGGGGCCTCCGGAGATACGCAGTATTTT
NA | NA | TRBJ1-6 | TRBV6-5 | CASSYRGTPIDSPLHF | TGTGCCAGCAGTTACCGAGGGACACCTATTGATTCACCCCTCCACTTT
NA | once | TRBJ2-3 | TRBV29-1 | CSVEATSWRSTDTQYF | TGCAGCGTTGAAGCCACTAGCTGGAGGTCCACAGATACGCAGTATTTT
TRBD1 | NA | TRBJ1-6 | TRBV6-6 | CASSYIGTGDSPLHF | TGTGCCAGCAGTTACATAGGGACAGGGGATTCACCCCTCCACTTT
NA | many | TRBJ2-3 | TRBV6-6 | CASSYSSSSVDTQYF | TGTGCCAGCAGTTACTCCTCTAGCTCAGTAGATACGCAGTATTTT
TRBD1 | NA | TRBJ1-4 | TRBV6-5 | CASSYSAGGSEKLFF | TGTGCCAGCAGTTACTCGGCAGGGGGCTCTGAAAAACTGTTTTTT
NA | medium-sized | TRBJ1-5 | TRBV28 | CASSSGTLDHQPQHF | TGTGCCAGCAGCTCCGGGACACTAGATCATCAGCCCCAGCATTTT
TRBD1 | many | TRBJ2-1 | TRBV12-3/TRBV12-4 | CASSLTGGAYNEQFF | TGTGCCAGCAGTCTTACAGGGGGCGCCTACAATGAGCAGTTCTTC
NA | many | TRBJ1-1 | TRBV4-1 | CASSQAIGVANTEAFF | TGCGCCAGCAGCCAGGCGATCGGGGTCGCGAACACTGAAGCTTTCTTT
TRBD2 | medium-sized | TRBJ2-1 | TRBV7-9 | CASSFSSGGRDEQFF | TGTGCCAGCAGCTTCTCAAGCGGGGGACGGGATGAGCAGTTCTTC
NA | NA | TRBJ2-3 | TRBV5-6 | CASSLYGDTQYF | TGTGCCAGCAGCTTGTATGGGGATACGCAGTATTTT
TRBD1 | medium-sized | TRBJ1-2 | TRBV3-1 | CASRRGQDYGYTF | TGTGCCAGCAGGCGGGGACAGGACTATGGCTACACCTTC
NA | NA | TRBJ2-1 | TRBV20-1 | CSAKDRSSYNEQFF | TGCAGTGCTAAGGACCGTAGCTCCTACAATGAGCAGTTCTTC
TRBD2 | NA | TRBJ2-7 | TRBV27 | CASTLGASGTEQYF | TGTGCCAGCACCCTGGGGGCTAGCGGGACCGAGCAGTACTTC
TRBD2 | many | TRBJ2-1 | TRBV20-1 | CSAMRGGASYNEQFF | TGCAGTGCTATGCGCGGGGGGGCATCCTACAATGAGCAGTTCTTC